These 17 T cell receptor beta chains were all obtained from the same sample, sequenced in a study of T cells after posttransplantation cyclophosphamide (dated by TCRdb to about 2016). Libraries were constructed by the immunoSEQ multiplex PCR assay. TCRdb took over this immuneACCESS table, retaining in-frame rearrangements with V and J assigned. Such tables are incomplete; in checked studies, under half of the missing clones stem from an unresolved V gene, and the remainder is unexplained. This sample holds about 14,000 clones in total, without any singletons. The top ten constitute 23% of the sample. In the paper's terms, the treatment or condition label means: high-dose cyclophosphamide on days +3 and +4 as single-agent GVHD prophylaxis. PTCy patients received busulfan and fludarabine conditioning, a related or unrelated marrow graft, and cyclophosphamide on days +3 and +4. Here the sequenced sample was PBMCs, taken 1,000 to 1,200 days after allogeneic stem cell transplant with posttransplant cyclophosphamide. Source of these receptors: a female patient aged 40-50 years who received an allogeneic stem cell transplant from a related donor, was CMV-positive, and had no GVHD. Following transplantation, T cells from the graft donor may be among those present.

This clone rates as medium-sized. Its ends do not fully match the called genes, so a read error is possible. The chain joins TRBV6-1 to TRBJ1-6, with a possible D match to TRBD1 (5 bases). The CDR3 sequence is 13 residues long. Per the germline V gene, CDR1 is MNHNS and CDR2 is SASEGT. The DNA for the CDR3 is TGCTCATCGCGGCAGGGCGGTAATTCACCCCTCCACTTT. It is translated as CSSRQGGNSPLHF.

The rearrangement joins TRBV11-2 to TRBJ2-3, with 7 bases matching TRBD2. Germline V gene sequence: CDR1 SGHAT, CDR2 FQNNGV. V trimming: 0 bases; J trimming: 8 bases; junction bases outside the gene matches: 8. This CDR3 region has 15 residues. The CDR3 DNA follows: TGTGCCAGCAGCTTAGAGGTGGGGGGGGTACTTACGCAGTATTTT. It specifies CASSLEVGGVLTQYF. The whole variable domain, filled in from reference TRBV11-2 and TRBJ2-3, reads EAGVAQSPRYKIIEKRQSVAFWCNPISGHATLYWYQQILGQGPKLLIQFQNNGVVDDSQLPKDRFSAERLKGVDSTLKIQPAKLEDSAVYLCASSLEVGGVLTQYFGPGTRLTVL.

This clone was seen ten or more times. This chain joins TRBV5-1 and TRBJ2-7, with TRBD2 matching 7 bases. Looked up from germline, CDR1 is SGHRS and CDR2 is YFSETQ. The CDR3 length is 13 residues. Trimming cost V 4 bases and J 3 bases; bases outside gene matches: 4. This chain's CDR3 is CASSGGGVYEQYF. The DNA for the CDR3 is TGCGCCAGCAGCGGGGGGGGAGTCTACGAGCAGTACTTC.

This clone was seen repeatedly, ten times or more. The gene calls are TRBV21-1 and TRBJ1-5; the table calls TRBD1, which could not be checked here. TRBV21-1 is flagged as a pseudogene. This CDR3 comprises 20 residues. The CDR3 spells CASSTDRERLPVPFNQPQHF. The DNA for the CDR3 is TGTGCCAGCAGCACAGACAGGGAGAGACTTCCTGTCCCCTTCAATCAGCCCCAGCATTTT.

V gene TRBV2 combines with J gene TRBJ1-2; 8 bases are shared with TRBD1. There are 13 residues in the CDR3. Germline CDR1 SNHLY, CDR2 FYNNEI. The V and J ends lost 5 bases and 6 bases, in that order; junction bases with no gene match: 5. The DNA of the CDR3 is TGTGCCAGCAGTCAACAGGGGGAGAATGGCTACACCTTC. Its translation is CASSQQGENGYTF.

This clone was counted at least ten times. This chain links TRBV10-3 with TRBJ2-3, with 10 bases lining up with TRBD2. The CDR3 has 15 amino acids. Trimming took 3 bases from V and 4 from J; bases not matched to a gene: 4. The germline V gene has CDR1 ENHRY and CDR2 SYGVKD. The CDR3 here is CAISDAGTSADTQYF. In DNA, the CDR3 is TGTGCCATCAGTGATGCCGGGACTAGCGCAGATACGCAGTATTTT.

V and J are TRBV4-1 and TRBJ2-5; tentatively, D is TRBD1 (5 bases). This CDR3 comprises 13 residues. Germline CDR1 MGHRA, CDR2 YSYEKL. V was pared by 4 bases and J by 2 bases, with 8 bases between. The CDR3 DNA is TGCGCCAGCAGCCTAGGGGCACAAGAGACCCAGTACTTC. This translates into CASSLGAQETQYF.

The chain recombines TRBV5-4 with TRBJ2-7, with 7 bases aligning to TRBD1. J lost 3 bases, V lost 4 bases, and 10 bases had no gene match. This CDR3 has 15 residues. Germline assignment: CDR1 SGHNT and CDR2 YYREEE (reference sequence). CDR3 protein: CASSRGTANNYEQYF. The CDR3 DNA reads as TGTGCCAGCAGCCGAGGGACAGCGAATAACTACGAGCAGTACTTC.

This clone was counted at least ten times. The V and J genes are TRBV19 and TRBJ1-5; TRBD1 aligns across 10 bases. The CDR3 has 14 amino acids. V was clipped by 7 bases and J by 8 bases; unmatched bases: 8. CDR1 is LNHDA, CDR2 SQIVND, per germline (reference sequence). This CDR3 reads CASMWTGGLEPQHF. CDR3 DNA: TGTGCCAGTATGTGGACAGGGGGTTTAGAGCCCCAGCATTTT.

The rearrangement joins TRBV9 to TRBJ2-1, with 14 nucleotides matching TRBD2. The CDR3 is 20 residues long. V dropped 2 bases and J dropped 4; count of bases not matched to a gene: 14. Germline CDR1 SGDLS, CDR2 YYNGEE. The CDR3 nucleotides are TGTGCCAGCAGCGTGACTAGCGGGGGGGCGAGGGGTGACGTTTACAATGAGCAGTTCTTC. Translation: CASSVTSGGARGDVYNEQFF.

There are many counts of this clone. The chain is built from TRBV11-3 and TRBJ2-1; D is perhaps TRBD2 (5 bases). The V end was cut by 5 bases, the J end by 4 bases, with 18 bases between. The CDR3 is made up of 16 amino acids. The V gene's germline CDR1 is SGHNT and CDR2 YENEEA. Here the CDR3 reads CASSGRGFRGYNEQFF. The DNA of the CDR3 is TGTGCCAGCAGCGGACGGGGATTCCGCGGGTACAATGAGCAGTTCTTC.

This clone was picked up many times. V is TRBV27 and J is TRBJ2-2; TRBD1 matches at 9 bases. Germline CDR1 is MNHEY and CDR2 is SMNVEV (reference sequence). The CDR3 is 14 amino acids. The J segment lost 6 bases and the V segment lost 4 bases, leaving 3 bases of the junction unmatched. For the CDR3, the DNA is TGTGCCAGCAGTTACAGGGGGCGGGCCGGGGAGCTGTTTTTT. The encoded protein is CASSYRGRAGELFF.

This clone turned up a few times. This chain joins TRBV7-2 and TRBJ1-1; weak D call: TRBD1 (5 bases). The germline V gene encodes CDR1 SGHTA and CDR2 FQGNSA. The CDR3 runs to 14 residues. Trimming shortened V by 5 bases and J by 4 bases, and 14 bases separated the two germline ends. CDR3 loop: CASSIRQGGTEAFF. CDR3 nucleotides: TGTGCCAGCAGCATCCGTCAGGGTGGCACTGAAGCTTTCTTT.

This clone was found many times. This chain uses TRBV5-4 with TRBJ2-2; the match to TRBD2 covers 7 bases. Germline CDR1 and CDR2: SGHNT and YYREEE (reference sequence). The CDR3 consists of 15 residues. The V gene end was trimmed by 4 bases and the J gene end by 1 base; junction bases not matched to a gene: 4. CDR3 nucleotides: TGTGCCAGCAGCCCCGGGGGGAAGAACACCGGGGAGCTGTTTTTT. As protein: CASSPGGKNTGELFF.

The J gene is TRBJ2-1, the V gene TRBV6-1, with TRBD2 identical over 8 bases. Germline lookup yields CDR1 MNHNS and CDR2 SASEGT. V trimming: 2 bases; J trimming: 7 bases; junction bases outside the gene matches: 7. The CDR3 has 15 residues. CDR3 nucleotides: TGTGCCAGCAGTGAATTGTCGGGGGGGCTGAATGAGCAGTTCTTC. Its translation is CASSELSGGLNEQFF.

Many counts were recorded for this clone. The gene calls are TRBV6-5 and TRBJ1-5; tentative D call: TRBD1 (5 bases). Trimming removed 5 bases from V and 0 bases from J, with 11 bases in between. There are 15 residues in the CDR3. In germline, CDR1 is MNHEY, CDR2 SVGAGI. CDR3 loop: CASSKDIYSNQPQHF. In DNA, the CDR3 is TGTGCCAGCAGTAAGGACATTTATAGCAATCAGCCCCAGCATTTT.

Many counts were recorded for this clone. The chain carries TRBV7-3 and TRBJ2-1; 12 positions match TRBD2. This CDR3 has 15 residues. J was trimmed by 2 bases and V by 5 bases; bases with no gene match: 1. Germline values: CDR1 SGHTA, CDR2 FQGTGA. For the CDR3, the DNA is TGTGCCAGCAGCCCTAGCGGGGGGGCCTACAATGAGCAGTTCTTC. It yields the protein CASSPSGGAYNEQFF.